This T cell receptor (beta chain) was found in a study of cytomegalovirus exposure and HLA in healthy donors. Study-level findings and limits: In the roughly 120 validation repertoires, just under 95% of cluster scores exceeded 0, per a later analysis. Diagnosis of cytomegalovirus status made by the classifier reportedly showed high specificity and sensitivity.

A word on this clone: Its antigen is still unknown.

Germline V gene lookup returns CDR1 SGHVS and CDR2 FQNEAQ. The CDR3 spans 20 residues. V gave up 5 bases and J gave up 0 bases; unmatched junction bases: 17. The method was immunoSEQ multiplex PCR; TCRdb's version includes in-frame clones alone and lacks a portion of them. The profile shows approximately 190,000 clones, more than 80% of them singletons. The genes are TRBV7-8 and TRBJ2-1; the match to TRBD2 covers 9 bases. The specimen was PBMCs. This receptor was obtained from a man in his late teens or twenties in good health and CMV-seropositive. The CDR3 nucleotides read TGTGCCAGCAGCAAAAAGGCCCGCGGGAGGGCCATCGTCTCCTACAATGAGCAGTTCTTC. Residues: CASSKKARGRAIVSYNEQFF. The variable domain in full, completed from reference TRBV7-8 and TRBJ2-1, reads GAGVSQSPRYKVAKRGQDVALRCDPISGHVSLFWYQQALGQGPEFLTYFQNEAQLDKSGLPSDRFFAERPEGSVSTLKIQRTQQEDSAVYLCASSKKARGRAIVSYNEQFFGPGTRLTVL.